A selection of T cell receptor beta chains follows, all from one sample in a study of T cell changes during pregnancy in multiple sclerosis. Here immunoSEQ multiplex PCR was the method, and the copy in TCRdb shows in-frame clones only, minus some. The data contain over 65,000 clones, about 95% of them singletons. The sequencing here drew on peripheral blood, taken in the third trimester of pregnancy. Every receptor here comes from a female donor with multiple sclerosis, enrolled in a pregnancy study. The conserved cysteine and the conserved F or W are not part of the CDR3 here. The order of the fields is V gene, J gene, CDR3 protein.

V: TRBV5-4; J: TRBJ2-5; CDR3: ASSASGGGGAETQY
V: TRBV27; J: TRBJ1-1; CDR3: ASSFGTGLNTEAF
V: TRBV29-1; J: TRBJ1-2; CDR3: SVETGGVGYGYT
V: TRBV4-3; J: TRBJ1-2; CDR3: ASSQEETLNYGYT
V: TRBV12-5; J: TRBJ1-1; CDR3: ASGLGQGGRFSLNTEAF
V: TRBV11-2; J: TRBJ1-2; CDR3: ASSQTGGGINYGYT
V: TRBV5-4; J: TRBJ2-3; CDR3: ASRSGLAGRADTQY
V: TRBV5-6; J: TRBJ2-2; CDR3: ASRRGLAFANTGELF
V: TRBV25-1; J: TRBJ2-3; CDR3: ASSELRGRPDTQY
V: TRBV29-1; J: TRBJ1-2; CDR3: SADGYT
V: TRBV25-1; J: TRBJ1-2; CDR3: ASSESGRGRPTNYGYT
V: TRBV7-2; J: TRBJ2-5; CDR3: ASSRGTAAQETQY
V: TRBV19; J: TRBJ2-1; CDR3: ASSIDNRNPNEQF
V: TRBV19; J: TRBJ1-2; CDR3: ASSMSQRLGYT
V: TRBV7-9; J: TRBJ2-7; CDR3: ASSGASYEQY
V: TRBV16; J: TRBJ1-2; CDR3: ASSPGTVRGDGYT
V: TRBV5-4; J: TRBJ2-5; CDR3: ASSKGTGAQETQY
V: TRBV29-1; J: TRBJ1-2; CDR3: SVEQAGNYGYT
V: TRBV6-1; J: TRBJ2-7; CDR3: ASSKGQGYEQY
V: TRBV6-5; J: TRBJ2-7; CDR3: ASSYSLLAGAYEQY
V: TRBV6-1; J: TRBJ1-2; CDR3: ASSELLYYGYT
V: TRBV6-5; J: TRBJ2-1; CDR3: ASSTTRGGYNEQF
V: TRBV30; J: TRBJ1-1; CDR3: AWQNQGGTEAF
V: TRBV6-5; J: TRBJ1-3; CDR3: ASGGGPPGNTIY
V: TRBV27; J: TRBJ1-6; CDR3: ASSWAGGYNSPLH
V: TRBV27; J: TRBJ1-3; CDR3: ASSLDRGFGNTIY
V: TRBV6-6; J: TRBJ2-7; CDR3: ASSYEAGKSYEQY
V: TRBV5-4; J: TRBJ2-1; CDR3: ASSPGDADNEQF
V: TRBV6-1; J: TRBJ2-7; CDR3: AILAGGPYEQY
V: TRBV6-6; J: TRBJ2-7; CDR3: ASSRPVSGGYEQY
V: TRBV5-6; J: TRBJ1-4; CDR3: ASSPQGLDEKLF
V: TRBV5-4; J: TRBJ2-1; CDR3: ASSALAGGPNEQF
V: TRBV30; J: TRBJ2-7; CDR3: AWSLGGRTYEQY
V: TRBV6-5; J: TRBJ2-1; CDR3: ASSVLGGGNEQF
V: TRBV4-3; J: TRBJ1-6; CDR3: ASSPIAGSPLH
V: TRBV19; J: TRBJ1-5; CDR3: ASSTPGQGRNQPQH
V: TRBV19; J: TRBJ2-1; CDR3: ASSTTGGPANEQF
V: TRBV10-3; J: TRBJ2-7; CDR3: ALGTVGYEQY
V: TRBV7-8; J: TRBJ1-1; CDR3: ASSLDRETAEAF
V: TRBV11-2; J: TRBJ1-4; CDR3: ASSPGTGDRANEKLF
V: TRBV7-9; J: TRBJ1-2; CDR3: ASGTGGSNYGYT